This TCR beta chain was recovered during a study of T cells in Graves' hyperthyroidism and ophthalmopathy. Across the study: Before treatment of any kind, peripheral blood was taken at initial diagnosis.

Amplification of TCR beta CDR3 regions was performed using RNA transcripts as template. An initial round of RT-PCR targeting the TCR CDR3 relied on the HTBI primer set. One entry per CDR3 protein, called by TCRdb with MiXCR from the multiplex PCR reads. The sample lists 300,000 to 450,000 distinct CDR3 sequences; around 13% were seen once. The PBMCs had their origin in more than 9.5 ml of fresh peripheral blood. As for this clonotype: At one boundary the junction diverges from the germline segment, which might be a read error.

This CDR3 comprises 14 residues. Germline CDR1 and CDR2: MDHEN and SYDVKM. V usage is TRBV28 and J usage is TRBJ1-2; D is perhaps TRBD1 (6 bases). This TCR derives from a woman in her 30s with Graves' ophthalmopathy. What was sequenced was blood. The CDR3 coding sequence is TGTGCCAGCAGTTCAGCAGGGGCTAACCATGGCTACACCTTC. Translating it yields CASSSAGANHGYTF.